This T cell receptor beta chain was recovered during a study of blood T cell repertoires in COVID-19. Only in-frame clones appear in the TCRdb table, and some are missing; sequencing was by immunoSEQ multiplex PCR. The data show about 52,000 clones, 70% to 85% seen once. The sequence was collected from a man older than 75 with COVID-19, enrolled during active disease. Input material: peripheral blood.

The DNA of the CDR3 is TGTGCCAGCAGCTTTGGACAGGGGGCAGCAGATACGCAGTATTTT. Translated, it gives CASSFGQGAADTQYF. The J gene is TRBJ2-3, the V gene TRBV5-8; 11 positions match TRBD1. This CDR3 has 15 amino acids. With 2 bases clipped from V and 4 bases from J, the junction kept 3 bases outside the gene matches. Per germline, CDR1 SGHTS and CDR2 YDEGEE.